This TCR beta chain was observed in a study of CD8 T cells in Susac syndrome. Germline lookup yields CDR1 SGHNT and CDR2 YYREEE (reference sequence). V was clipped by 5 bases and J by 5 bases; unmatched bases: 7. This CDR3 has 15 residues. Random hexamers served to reverse transcribe roughly 0.45 to 1 ug RNA. A single record per CDR3 protein comes from TCRdb applying MiXCR to the immunoSEQ multiplex PCR reads. Altogether under 200,000 distinct CDR3 sequences are present, 90% to 95% being singletons, with the ten largest covering 0.13% to 0.15%. The sequence came from a human donor in good health. The J gene is TRBJ2-1, the V gene TRBV5-4; 10 bases align to TRBD2. Material: CD4+ T cells from PBMCs. CDR3 amino acids: CASRNSGGSNNEQFF. CDR3 nucleotide sequence: TGTGCCAGCAGGAATAGCGGGGGGTCCAACAATGAGCAGTTCTTC. Full variable domain (outside the CDR3, taken from reference TRBV5-4 and TRBJ2-1): ETGVTQSPTHLIKTRGQQVTLRCSSQSGHNTVSWYQQALGQGPQFIFQYYREEENGRGNFPPRFSGLQFPNYSSELNVNALELDDSALYLCASRNSGGSNNEQFFGPGTRLTVL.